This T cell receptor beta chain stems from a study of shared T cell receptors in the human thymus. The junction had 5 bases not matched to a gene; V was cut back by 3 bases and J by 4 bases. Germline V gene data show CDR1 as MGHDK and CDR2 as SYGVNS. The CDR3 runs to 14 residues. Only in-frame clones appear in the TCRdb table, and some are missing; sequencing was by immunoSEQ multiplex PCR. The table includes hundreds of thousands of clones, 85% to 90% detected once. These records were also assigned to another study, of human thymus T cells. From that study: Thymus tissue was removed during corrective cardiac surgery.

Sequencing used thymocytes. The J gene is TRBJ1-2, the V gene TRBV25-1; 7 nucleotides align to TRBD1. This TCR came from a boy younger than two with a congenital heart defect. CDR3 region: CASSDPGGVYGYTF. CDR3 bases: TGTGCCAGCAGTGACCCAGGGGGAGTCTATGGCTACACCTTC.